Described below is a single TCR beta chain sequence and its context. This receptor's antigen is unknown. Per-nucleotide qualities are absent, and no much larger clonotype sits a single base away. These data originate in a study of radiation and T cells in renal cell carcinoma (TCRdb year 2020). For the study in its entirety: Samples came from a clinical trial, in which primary renal cell carcinomas received 15 Gy stereotactic body radiation therapy followed by nephrectomy 4 weeks later. Across all 50 or so samples, several million unique CDR3 nucleotide sequences, encoding around 2.4 million unique CDR3 amino acid sequences, were identified. TCR beta sequencing covered approximately 51 samples in total, comprising 25 or so tumors and approximately 27 peripheral blood samples. Here is what the overall study found, with its caveats: With a single-armed trial design, the study had no way to address how radiation dose or scheduling affects the TCR repertoire. In blood, the top tumor clonotypes increased from baseline to 2 weeks after radiation and then shrank by 4 weeks, which suggests a temporary expansion of tumor-resident clones. Because pretreatment tumor biopsies were not available, the baseline intratumoral presence of clonotypes could not be determined. Blood repertoire dynamics were not followed beyond 4 weeks after treatment.

Following the manufacturer's recommendations, the immunoSEQ kit was used to generate TCR beta libraries from genomic DNA. For library preparation, a first multiplex PCR was performed with proprietary primers, followed by a second PCR in which unique barcodes were added, and bead cleanups were performed after each round. A positive control reaction and a negative control reaction, both provided in the kit, were run with every batch of samples. The final libraries were assessed on an Agilent 4200 TapeStation D1000 ScreenTape, pooled by volume, and quantified by qPCR. Sequencing ran on an Illumina NextSeq500 with a MidOutput 150-cycle cartridge, using 156 Read1 and 15 Index1 cycles with kit custom primers. The pooled library was loaded at approximately 0.96 pM, and around 18% PhiX control was spiked in. The paper's processing steps were these. The vendor-processed data were analyzed in R, and a clonotype was defined as all T cells that share the same CDR3 nucleotide sequence. In the clone abundance analyses, frequencies were normalized to the 10,000 most abundant clones in each sample. Before analysis, public T cell clones were removed, and these numbered fewer than five per sample on average. Tumor-enriched clonotypes and baseline blood-enriched clonotypes were defined as those with an abundance difference of at least 32-fold between compartments. Clonotypes expanded or contracted between blood time points were identified with a beta-binomial differential abundance model. Similarity between tumor and blood repertoires was quantified using the Baroni-Urbani and Buser coefficient, and groups were compared with two-tailed Wilcoxon tests in R. TCRdb's version of the immuneACCESS table is confined to in-frame rearrangements and falls short of the full clone set. An unresolved V gene accounts for under half of the shortfall where checked; the remainder is of unknown origin. V, J and clone size were drawn from that table, and D and trimming were deduced from the DNA. The sample table holds about 130,000 clones, of which roughly four fifths were seen once. The ten largest clones take up about 5.3% of the sample.

At the junction V is shortened by 4 bases and J by 2 bases, with 12 bases in between. Via the germline V gene (reference sequence), CDR1 is SGHNT and CDR2 YYREEE. Including cysteine and phenylalanine, the CDR3 has 14 amino acids. Only the CDR3 DNA stays, 42 bases, in frame from base 1. The time point label corresponds to: blood 2 weeks post-SBRT. The label giving this sample's treatment or condition can be read as: 15 Gy SBRT to primary tumor, nephrectomy 4 weeks later. To follow tumor-enriched clonotypes, serial peripheral blood was collected from radiation-treated patients at baseline and at 2 weeks and 4 weeks after SBRT. All patients had renal cell carcinoma with clear cell pathology. The QIAamp DNA Blood Mini Kit (Qiagen) was used to prepare genomic DNA for TCR sequencing. The analyses included just those samples that passed every quality control check.

This TCR was sampled from a man aged 50 to 59 with renal cell carcinoma. The sequence is built from TRBV5-4 and TRBJ1-2; there is no confident call for the D gene. The source was blood, collected from a patient whose treatment included radiotherapy and nephrectomy. The CDR3 loop reads CASSHGGGNYGYTF. The DNA is as follows: TGTGCCAGCAGCCATGGCGGAGGCAACTATGGCTACACCTTC.